The 23 T cell receptor beta chains below were found in one sample sequenced in a study of early T cells in non-severe SARS-CoV-2 infection. MiXCR was run by TCRdb on the 5' RACE reads, yielding one entry per CDR3 protein. The sample shows more than 65,000 distinct CDR3 sequences, 3.5% to 6% of them seen only once. The source was whole blood, collected at baseline. These TCRs come from an adult who was a healthcare worker with PCR-confirmed SARS-CoV-2 infection or an uninfected control (not recorded which). The donor label of this sample is uncertain.

This clonotype has at least ten counts. This chain links TRBV4-2 with TRBJ1-2, with no clear D. V was clipped by 0 bases and J by 8 bases, with 16 bases between them. The CDR3 is 15 amino acids. Per the germline V gene, CDR1 is LGHNA and CDR2 is YNFKEQ. CDR3 region: CASSQDRGQPWGYTF. CDR3 DNA: TGTGCCAGCAGCCAAGATCGAGGGCAACCCTGGGGCTACACCTTC.

Turning to this clonotype: A clone one base away is much larger, so this may be a read error. The chain combines TRBV11-2 with TRBJ2-5; maybe TRBD1 (7 bases). Germline V gene lookup returns CDR1 SGHAT and CDR2 FQNNGV. The CDR3 has 15 residues. The CDR3 here is CVSSQQGGGRETQYF. CDR3 DNA sequence: TGTGTCAGCAGCCAGCAGGGGGGAGGTCGAGAGACCCAGTACTTC.

The V call is TRBV6-1, the J call TRBJ2-6; no clear D. V was clipped by 6 bases and J by 2 bases, with 11 bases between them. Germline CDR1 MNHNS, CDR2 SASEGT. The length of the CDR3 is 15 residues. CDR3: CASRAPGAGANVLTF. The CDR3 nucleotides are TGTGCCAGCAGAGCGCCCGGTGCTGGGGCCAACGTCCTGACTTTC.

CDR3 sequence (DNA): TGCGCCAGCAGCCAAGAAAACAGGAGGGGCACAGATACGCAGTATTTT. Amino acids: CASSQENRRGTDTQYF. V and J are TRBV4-1 and TRBJ2-3; a weak D match, TRBD2 (6 bases). V dropped 0 bases and J dropped 1 base, with 11 bases sitting between them. The CDR3 spans 16 residues. Germline CDR1 MGHRA, CDR2 YSYEKL.

Many counts were recorded for this clonotype. The chain links TRBV12-3 or TRBV12-4 to TRBJ2-1; no reliable D call. V shed 9 bases and J shed 5 bases, with 17 bases lying between them. This CDR3 contains 14 residues. CDR3 sequence reads: CASIGTVKNNEQFF. The CDR3 coding sequence is TGTGCCAGTATCGGTACAGTTAAGAACAATGAGCAGTTCTTC.

This clonotype appeared many times. The chain has TRBV7-9 and TRBJ1-2; 9 nucleotides align to TRBD1. Germline trimming cut 4 bases from V and 5 bases from J; bases unmatched to any gene: 5. The CDR3 covers 14 residues. Germline values: CDR1 SEHNR, CDR2 FQNEAQ (reference sequence). Here the CDR3 DNA reads TGTGCCAGCAGCTCGAGGGACAGGGAGTATGGCTACACCTTC. Translating gives CASSSRDREYGYTF.

This clonotype was observed a few times. J is TRBJ1-4 and V is TRBV5-4; D gene uncertain. The CDR3 length is 15 residues. V lost 0 bases and J 6 bases, leaving 12 bases between the germline ends. Germline V gives CDR1 SGHNT, CDR2 YYREEE (reference sequence). The CDR3 DNA follows: TGTGCCAGCAGCTTGGTGCCGGAGGGCTATGAAAAACTGTTTTTT. Amino acids: CASSLVPEGYEKLFF.

This clonotype occurred many times. The rearrangement links TRBV6-4 to TRBJ2-1, with 7 bases aligning to TRBD2. This CDR3 contains 13 residues. V was pared by 5 bases and J by 5 bases, with 3 bases of the junction left unmatched. Germline CDR1 reads MRHNA; CDR2 reads SNTAGT. CDR3 residues: CASSWDYNNEQFF. The DNA of the CDR3 is TGTGCCAGCAGTTGGGACTACAACAATGAGCAGTTCTTC.

The V call is TRBV9, the J call TRBJ1-2; D remains ambiguous. The CDR3 contains 13 residues. Per the germline V gene, CDR1 is SGDLS and CDR2 is YYNGEE. V was pared by 0 bases and J by 4 bases, with 7 bases between. CDR3 region: CASSVGTPYGYTF. The CDR3 nucleotides are TGTGCCAGCAGCGTAGGAACACCCTATGGCTACACCTTC.

This clonotype was observed at least ten times. This chain links TRBV9 with TRBJ1-2; perhaps TRBD1 as D (6 bases). V lost 7 bases, J lost 2 bases, and 27 bases lay in between. The CDR3 contains 18 residues. Germline assignment: CDR1 SGDLS and CDR2 YYNGEE. The CDR3 here is CASPRDRHPERMNYGYTF. For the CDR3, the DNA is TGTGCCAGCCCGAGAGACAGGCACCCCGAGAGGATGAACTATGGCTACACCTTC.

Many counts were recorded for this clonotype. CDR3 protein: CASSGAQETQYF. CDR3 nucleotide sequence: TGTGCCAGCAGCGGGGCACAAGAGACCCAGTACTTC. The chain is built from TRBV7-2 and TRBJ2-5, with D maybe TRBD1 (5 bases). The CDR3 consists of 12 residues. Looked up from germline, CDR1 is SGHTA and CDR2 is FQGNSA. The ends were cut back, 5 bases at V and 2 bases at J, with 6 bases in the middle. Using reference TRBV7-2 and TRBJ2-5 for the parts outside the CDR3, the full variable domain is GAGVSQSPSNKVTEKGKDVELRCDPISGHTALYWYRQSLGQGLEFLIYFQGNSAPDKSGLPSDRFSAERTGGSVSTLTIQRTQQEDSAVYLCASSGAQETQYFGPGTRLLVL.

The sample holds many counts of this clonotype. The chain has TRBV28 and TRBJ1-4, with D perhaps TRBD1 (5 bases). V was pared by 7 bases and J by 5 bases, with 17 bases between. Per the germline V gene, CDR1 is MDHEN and CDR2 is SYDVKM. The CDR3 extends over 15 amino acids. Written as DNA, the CDR3 is TGTGCCAGCACCAACCGGGGGGTGCCAAATGAAAAACTGTTTTTT. Translating gives CASTNRGVPNEKLFF. Complete variable domain (other parts from reference TRBV28 and TRBJ1-4): DVKVTQSSRYLVKRTGEKVFLECVQDMDHENMFWYRQDPGLGLRLIYFSYDVKMKEKGDIPEGYSVSREKKERFSLILESASTNQTSMYLCASTNRGVPNEKLFFGSGTQLSVL.

The chain carries TRBV7-2 and TRBJ1-4; D ambiguous. This CDR3 has 14 amino acids. The germline V gene encodes CDR1 SGHTA and CDR2 FQGNSA. Trimming removed 5 bases at V and 8 bases at J, with 15 bases between. CDR3 bases: TGTGCCAGCAGCCCGCTCAGGAATGGGGAAAAACTGTTTTTT. It encodes CASSPLRNGEKLFF.

This clonotype was detected ten times or more. The chain links TRBV19 to TRBJ1-5; D remains ambiguous. V shed 3 bases and J shed 3 bases, with 12 bases lying between them. This CDR3 has 15 amino acids. Germline lookup yields CDR1 LNHDA and CDR2 SQIVND (reference sequence). As DNA, the CDR3 is TGTGCCAGTAGTATGCAGAGCTCTTACAATCAGCCCCAGCATTTT. Amino acids: CASSMQSSYNQPQHF.

This clonotype was seen many times. The rearrangement uses TRBV20-1 and TRBJ2-2; unclear D gene. V lost 2 bases and J 3 bases, leaving 10 bases between the germline ends. Germline V gene data show CDR1 as DFQATT and CDR2 as SNEGSKA (reference sequence). The CDR3 is 14 amino acids. DNA of the CDR3: TGCAGTGCTAGACCTGGACCAGACACCGGGGAGCTGTTTTTT. Encoded protein: CSARPGPDTGELFF.

This clonotype was detected ten times or more. DNA of the CDR3: TGTGCCAGCAGCACCCGGACTAGCGGGTTCCCCATCACAGATACGCAGTATTTT. Translated: CASSTRTSGFPITDTQYF. This sequence joins TRBV7-9 and TRBJ2-3; TRBD2 matches at 11 bases. The CDR3 is 18 amino acids. With V trimmed by 5 bases and J by 2 bases, 12 bases remained unmatched. Per germline, CDR1 SEHNR and CDR2 FQNEAQ (reference sequence).

In this sample, this clonotype turned up many times. The chain has TRBV18 and TRBJ1-2, with D hard to call. Trimming took 4 bases from V and 5 from J, leaving 8 bases between them. Germline lookup yields CDR1 KGHSH and CDR2 LQKENI. The CDR3 is 12 residues long. DNA for the CDR3: TGTGCCAGCTCACATACCCCATATGGCTACACCTTC. It specifies CASSHTPYGYTF.

In this sample, this clonotype turned up many times. V and J are TRBV7-9 and TRBJ1-6; D remains ambiguous. The length of the CDR3 is 15 residues. The V end was cut by 0 bases, the J end by 9 bases, with 12 bases between. Germline assignment: CDR1 SEHNR and CDR2 FQNEAQ (reference sequence). CDR3 residues: CASSLAVHDGSPLHF. CDR3 DNA sequence: TGTGCCAGCAGCTTAGCGGTACATGATGGTTCACCCCTCCACTTT.

This clonotype was counted only a few times. This chain links TRBV9 with TRBJ2-1, with D unresolved. The CDR3 covers 14 residues. Germline V gene data show CDR1 as SGDLS and CDR2 as YYNGEE. Trimming shortened V by 4 bases and J by 5 bases, and 13 bases separated the two germline ends. CDR3 sequence: CASSRDPDDNEQFF. The CDR3 DNA follows: TGTGCCAGCAGCAGAGACCCGGACGACAATGAGCAGTTCTTC.

This clonotype showed up many times. This chain uses TRBV5-4 with TRBJ2-3; 8 bases agree with TRBD2. There are 17 residues in the CDR3. CDR1 and CDR2 (germline): SGHNT, YYREEE (reference sequence). V shed 4 bases, J shed 1 base, and the junction held 11 bases outside the gene matches. CDR3 bases: TGTGCCAGCAGCCTCCCTGTCGCGGGGGGTGGCACAGATACGCAGTATTTT. Translated, it gives CASSLPVAGGGTDTQYF.

There are many counts of this clonotype. The rearrangement links TRBV11-2 to TRBJ2-7; D not certain. The CDR3 spans 16 residues. V gave up 5 bases and J gave up 0 bases, with 17 bases separating them. Germline V gene sequence: CDR1 SGHAT, CDR2 FQNNGV. The CDR3 region is CASSLGFDLNSYEQYF. CDR3 nucleotides: TGTGCCAGCAGCCTGGGTTTCGATCTGAACTCCTACGAGCAGTACTTC. Complete variable domain (other parts from reference TRBV11-2 and TRBJ2-7): EAGVAQSPRYKIIEKRQSVAFWCNPISGHATLYWYQQILGQGPKLLIQFQNNGVVDDSQLPKDRFSAERLKGVDSTLKIQPAKLEDSAVYLCASSLGFDLNSYEQYFGPGTRLTVT.

This clonotype was found many times. The chain employs TRBV6-2 or TRBV6-3 and TRBJ2-2; tentative D call: TRBD2 (6 bases). The germline CDR1 and CDR2 sequences are MNHEY and SVGEGT. CDR3 length: 16 amino acids. Trimming removed 5 bases from V and 3 bases from J, with 16 bases in between. DNA of the CDR3: TGTGCCAGCAGTGACCGGGACTCGGCCTACACCGGGGAGCTGTTTTTT. Encoded protein: CASSDRDSAYTGELFF.

This clonotype has at least ten counts. Its ends do not fully match the called genes, so a read error is possible. The rearrangement joins TRBV7-7 to TRBJ2-1; no clear D gene. The CDR3 runs to 15 residues. Germline V lookup: CDR1 SSHAT, CDR2 FNYEAQ (reference sequence). DNA of the CDR3: TGTGCTAGCAGCTTAGGAAATTGGGCGCGGAATGAGCAGTTCTTC. This codes for CASSLGNWARNEQFF.